The entry below gives a single TCR beta chain sequence along with its context. This clonotype appeared a single time. No cognate antigen has been identified for it. Base qualities are missing; no much larger clone stands one base away. There are 9 amino acids in the CDR3, from cysteine to phenylalanine inclusive. CDR3 DNA only is kept here, 27 bases in frame from base 1. CDR1 SGHDN and CDR2 FVKESK are derived from the germline V gene. Systemically healthy Caucasian individuals from Russia, 39 in total and aged roughly 6 to 95 years, were included as donors. Each donor gave 8 to 10 milliliters of peripheral blood, collected into EDTA-treated Vacutainer tubes. Ficoll-Paque density-gradient centrifugation was used to isolate PBMCs, with at least 7 million obtained per sample. Total RNA, at least 6 micrograms per sample, was extracted from PBMCs with Trizol reagent. For every donor, flow cytometry on a PBMC aliquot measured the percentage of naive CD45RAhigh/CD27high T cells.

Libraries were made using 5' RACE. TCRdb shows the sequencer as Illumina HiSeq 2500. The second PCR ran for roughly 6 to 11 cycles and used a J-beta primer mix along with a sample-barcoded 5' primer. Each TCR beta cDNA molecule received a unique molecular identifier from a template-switch 5' adaptor carrying 12 random nucleotides. At least 3 million CDR3-containing paired-end reads were obtained from each sample. All of the RNA was converted into first-strand cDNA using the Mint cDNA synthesis kit, with a TRBC-specific oligonucleotide serving as the primer. All cDNA was treated with uracil-DNA glycosylase and then went through a first 18-cycle PCR with the universal primers M1SS and BC2_uni_R. Per the original workflow: Normalization of each sample was performed by random selection of 1 million high-quality reads, each carrying a distinct molecular identifier. Instead of being binned into consensus sequences, reads that shared molecular identifiers were thrown out. CDR3 identification, clonotype clustering and error correction used MiTCR with a Q25 quality threshold and the strictest error-elimination algorithm. A nonparametric unseen species model with Euler transformation was used to estimate a lower bound on total TCR beta diversity. The public reads were reprocessed in TCRdb via fastp at Q25 and MiXCR, keeping in-frame beta chains. Rows with a matching CDR3 protein are joined into one entry that keeps the most common DNA and genes. Clone size and V and J calls follow TCRdb, not the original study. Within this sample are about 1,600,000 distinct CDR3 sequences, with approximately 42% of them counted one time only. 7.9% of the sample is held by the ten biggest clonotypes.

This sample is part of a study of blood T cells in healthy people across ages (dated by TCRdb to the mid-2010s). Broadly, across the study: Template switching captured roughly one uniquely barcoded TCR beta cDNA molecule per two T cells in model experiments. Two additional independent replicas of 1 million unique cDNA reads from the same blood draw were analyzed for two donors (one aged 18 to 29 and one aged 80 or older). Donors were grouped into four age groups: young (average roughly 15 years), middle-aged (less than 40), aged (62) and long-lived (just over 80). Donors of different ages were randomly distributed across sequencing lanes to avoid experimental bias. To track age-related changes in TCR beta repertoire diversity, the study relied on deep sequencing normalized with unique cDNA molecular identifiers. The full study reports these points: The percentage of naive T cells measured by flow cytometry correlated strongly with observed TCR beta diversity. Total diversity estimates from one million sequenced T cells were considered lower bounds and underestimates. Because donor CMV infection status was unknown, age-related changes in expanded clonotypes were potentially confounded. Compared with the aged group, the long-lived group had more naive CD4+ T cells, fewer expanded clones and increased TCR diversity, a pattern suggesting age selection. Bulk unsorted PBMC profiling prevented conclusive comparison of naive and antigen-experienced compartments. As age increased, observed TCR beta diversity per million T cells dropped in a roughly linear way, and a significant reduction was already evident by age 40.

The TCR sequence derives from a woman in her late teens or twenties in good health. Specimen: blood. This chain joins TRBV14 to TRBJ2-6; the D gene cannot be resolved reliably. The DNA sequence is given as TGTGTGAAGGCCAACGTCCTGACTTTC. Its protein product is CVKANVLTF.